Listed below are T cell receptor beta chains from one sample, sequenced in a study of blood T cell repertoires in COVID-19. The data were produced by immunoSEQ multiplex PCR, yet TCRdb's version contains in-frame clones alone and is incomplete. This table has around 26,000 clones, approximately 86% appearing once. Sequences were obtained from peripheral blood. These receptors came from a human donor in a cohort sampled during active COVID-19. CDR3s include the opening cysteine and the closing phenylalanine or tryptophan.

>TRBJ2-2|TRBV9
CASSAGGTRYGELFF
>TRBJ2-7|TRBV18
CASSPRPGGDYEQYF
>TRBJ2-7|TRBV6-2/TRBV6-3
CASSPPRYEQYF
>TRBJ1-2|TRBV28
CASSSRMTGPNYGYTF
>TRBJ1-4|TRBV5-3
CARSAGTGAGSNEKLFF
>TRBJ1-1|TRBV5-4
CASSLQRGTEAFF
>TRBJ1-6|TRBV2
CASRNSGGKNSPLHF
>TRBJ1-4|TRBV5-1
CASRPQGAGGEKLFF
>TRBJ2-3|TRBV2
CASSARVTDTQYF
>TRBJ1-1|TRBV29-1
CSGTGTLMNTEAFF
>TRBJ2-4|TRBV5-8
CASSPIKGGGIAKNIQYF
>TRBJ2-7|TRBV5-1
CASSFPGGTYEQYF
>TRBJ1-5|TRBV19
CASSIDDEVGQPQHF
>TRBJ2-3|TRBV2
CASSIRRVGGGASTDTQYF
>TRBJ2-3|TRBV5-1
CASSLAGTSGPTDTQYF